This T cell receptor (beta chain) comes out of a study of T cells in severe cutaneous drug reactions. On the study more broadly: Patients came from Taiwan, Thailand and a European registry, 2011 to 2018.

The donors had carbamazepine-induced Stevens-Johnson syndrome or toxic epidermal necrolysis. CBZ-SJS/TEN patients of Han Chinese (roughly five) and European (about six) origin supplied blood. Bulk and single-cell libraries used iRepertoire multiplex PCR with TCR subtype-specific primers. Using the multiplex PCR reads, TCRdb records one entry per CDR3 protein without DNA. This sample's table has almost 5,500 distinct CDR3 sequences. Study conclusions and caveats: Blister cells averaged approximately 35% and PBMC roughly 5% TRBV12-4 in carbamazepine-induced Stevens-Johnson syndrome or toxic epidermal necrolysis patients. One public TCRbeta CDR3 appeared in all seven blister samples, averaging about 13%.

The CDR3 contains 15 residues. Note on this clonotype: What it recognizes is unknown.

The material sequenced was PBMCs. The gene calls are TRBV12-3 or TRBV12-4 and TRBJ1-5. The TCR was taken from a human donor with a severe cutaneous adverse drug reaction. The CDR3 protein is CASSFQSGGNQPQHF.